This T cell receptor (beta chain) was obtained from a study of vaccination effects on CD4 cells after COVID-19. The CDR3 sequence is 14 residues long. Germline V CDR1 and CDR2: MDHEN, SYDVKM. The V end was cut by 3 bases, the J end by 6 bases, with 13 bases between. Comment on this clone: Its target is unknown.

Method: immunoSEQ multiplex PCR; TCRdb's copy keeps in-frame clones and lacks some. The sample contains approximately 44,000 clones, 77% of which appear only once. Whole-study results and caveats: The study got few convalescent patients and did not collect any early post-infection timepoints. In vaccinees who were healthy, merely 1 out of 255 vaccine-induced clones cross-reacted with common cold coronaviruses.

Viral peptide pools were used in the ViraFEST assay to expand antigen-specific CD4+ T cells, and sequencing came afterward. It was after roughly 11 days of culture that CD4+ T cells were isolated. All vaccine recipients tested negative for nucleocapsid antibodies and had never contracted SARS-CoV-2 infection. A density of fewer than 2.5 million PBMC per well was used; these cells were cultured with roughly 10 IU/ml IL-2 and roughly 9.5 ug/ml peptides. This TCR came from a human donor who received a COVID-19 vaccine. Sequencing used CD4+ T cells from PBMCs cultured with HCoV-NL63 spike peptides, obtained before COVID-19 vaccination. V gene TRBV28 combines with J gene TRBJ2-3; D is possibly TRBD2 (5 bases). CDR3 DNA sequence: TGTGCCAGCAGTTTGTCGGCGCCGGGGGATACGCAGTATTTT. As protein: CASSLSAPGDTQYF.